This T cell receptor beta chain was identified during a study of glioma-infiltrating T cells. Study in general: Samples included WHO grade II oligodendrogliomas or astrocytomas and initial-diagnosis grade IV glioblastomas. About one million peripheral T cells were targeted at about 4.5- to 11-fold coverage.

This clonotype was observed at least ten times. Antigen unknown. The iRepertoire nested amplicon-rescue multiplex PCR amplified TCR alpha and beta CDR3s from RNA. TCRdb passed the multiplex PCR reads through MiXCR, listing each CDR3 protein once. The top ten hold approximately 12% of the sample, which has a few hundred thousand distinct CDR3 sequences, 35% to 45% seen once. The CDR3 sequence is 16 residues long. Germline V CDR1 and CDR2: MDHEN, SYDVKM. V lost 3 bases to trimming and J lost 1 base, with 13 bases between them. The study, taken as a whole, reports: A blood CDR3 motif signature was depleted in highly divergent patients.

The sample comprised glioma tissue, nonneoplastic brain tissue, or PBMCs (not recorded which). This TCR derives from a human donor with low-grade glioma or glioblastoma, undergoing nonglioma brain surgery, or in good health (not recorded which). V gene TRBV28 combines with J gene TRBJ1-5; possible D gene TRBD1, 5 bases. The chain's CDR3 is CASSLAGFWSNQPQHF. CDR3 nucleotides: TGTGCCAGCAGTTTGGCAGGGTTTTGGAGCAATCAGCCCCAGCATTTT.